The clone carrying this T cell receptor beta chain was counted a few times. Its antigen is still unknown. These data originate in a study of T-cell reconstitution after alpha-beta-depleted transplantation in children. Study conclusions and caveats: After transplant, at about two months, alpha-beta T cells were reportedly derived from several hundred expanded graft clones. At the one-year point after transplant, T-cell counts and TCRbeta diversity were found to come mostly from T cells that had been newly produced. In some patients, recipient T cells and intrathymic progenitors surviving conditioning explained high day-60 diversity.

Preparation of the TCRbeta library was carried out with unique molecular identifiers. Using its own MiXCR run on the PCR reads, TCRdb lists one record per CDR3 protein. Of about 980,000 distinct CDR3 sequences listed, about 26% were seen once; the top ten hold over 25%. CDR1 SGHAT and CDR2 FQNNGV come from the germline V gene. CDR3 length: 16 amino acids. V was pared by 0 bases and J by 6 bases, with 15 bases between. The sequence was obtained from a boy under two years old who had a stem cell transplant for SCID, so the T cells may come from the graft donor. The material sequenced was PBMCs, mostly from graft donor cells, taken 360 days after TCRalphabeta/CD19-depleted stem cell transplant. This chain connects TRBV11-2 to TRBJ2-1; unclear D gene. CDR3 sequence: CASSLDRLKVGNEQFF. Written as DNA, the CDR3 is TGTGCCAGCAGCTTAGATCGCCTCAAAGTGGGCAATGAGCAGTTCTTC.